These T cell receptor beta chains were read from a single sample in a study of blood T cell repertoires in COVID-19. TCRdb's copy holds only in-frame clones and misses some; the assay was immunoSEQ multiplex PCR. The table shows 150,000 or so clones, with approximately 80% occurring only once. The source material was peripheral blood. Every receptor here comes from a woman aged 80 or older with active or convalescent COVID-19. Both conserved end residues are part of each CDR3. The D gene is left open where the match is weak. Clone size is stated in some rows and not others, as once, few, many or a class when expanded.

d_call,v_call,j_call,cdr3_length,clone_size,cdr3_aa,cdr3_nt
TRBD2,TRBV5-6,TRBJ2-3,15,few,CASSQLAGRKDTQYF,TGTGCCAGCAGCCAACTAGCGGGGAGAAAAGATACGCAGTATTTT
.,TRBV5-1,TRBJ1-6,14,.,CASSLRGNNSPLHF,TGCGCCAGCAGCTTACGAGGGAATAATTCACCCCTCCACTTT
.,TRBV3-1/TRBV3-2,TRBJ1-2,14,.,CASSIQGSLGGYTF,TGTGCCAGCAGCATACAGGGATCGTTGGGCGGCTACACCTTC
.,TRBV4-3,TRBJ1-6,13,many,CASSQDRGGALHF,TGCGCCAGCAGCCAAGACAGGGGAGGGGCCCTCCACTTT
.,TRBV30,TRBJ2-2,18,.,CAWSALISGLLNHGELFF,TGTGCCTGGAGTGCCCTCATCTCGGGACTCTTAAACCACGGGGAGCTGTTTTTT
.,TRBV20-1,TRBJ1-6,17,.,CSASSRLDRIGNSPLHF,TGCAGTGCTAGTTCACGACTCGACAGGATAGGTAATTCACCCCTCCACTTT
.,TRBV6-5,TRBJ1-2,14,.,CASSYSDSLYGYTF,TGTGCCAGCAGTTACTCGGACAGTCTGTATGGCTACACCTTC
.,TRBV30,TRBJ2-1,13,.,CAWSVQTYNEQFF,TGTGCCTGGAGTGTACAAACCTACAATGAGCAGTTCTTC
.,TRBV10-3,TRBJ1-1,15,.,CAISDGGRVNTEAFF,TGTGCCATCAGTGACGGGGGGCGGGTGAACACTGAAGCTTTCTTT
TRBD2,TRBV2,TRBJ2-1,19,.,CASKSGTSGGVARYNEQFF,TGTGCCAGCAAATCCGGGACTAGCGGGGGGGTAGCTCGGTACAATGAGCAGTTCTTC